This entry is about one TCR beta chain. Its antigen is still unknown. The record has no base qualities; no much larger clone is one base away. This specimen belongs to a study of T cells in pancreatic ductal adenocarcinoma (dated by TCRdb to the late 2010s). About the full investigation: To learn about the adaptive T-cell response arising naturally, investigators profiled where tumor-infiltrating CD8+ T cells, together with suppressive cells, were located within resected pancreatic ductal adenocarcinoma, how abundant they were, and what qualities they showed.

The paper as a whole reports these results and caveats: Compared with tumor samples, blood samples had more total productive templates and about 7.5-fold more unique clonotypes. Because most pancreatic cancer patients present with inoperable disease, the resected cohort was biased toward the minority with early-stage disease. Comparisons of clonality between tumor and blood may be biased toward lower diversity because tumors are enriched in CD45RO+ effector T cells rather than naive T cells. There was no significant difference in T-cell clonality between tumor and blood, where mean clonality was roughly 0.12 for tumors and about 0.07 for blood.

The pancreatic ductal adenocarcinoma patients who were selected had gone through surgery without receiving any neoadjuvant therapy. Peripheral blood was collected in heparin tubes, and PBMCs were then isolated from the blood with a histopaque density gradient and cryopreserved in roughly 10% DMSO. Using the DNeasy Blood and Tissue Kit along with Proteinase K and RNase treatment, genomic DNA was extracted from roughly 7 PBMC specimens and roughly nine flash-frozen tumor specimens. The immunoSEQ hsTCRB kit was used to amplify TCR beta CDR3 regions from genomic DNA. An Illumina HiSeq system was used for high-throughput TRB CDR3 sequencing. Regarding the original processing steps: The immunoSEQ software was used to analyze sequencing reads, and nonproductive sequences containing premature stops or frame-shifts were removed. Clonality of the repertoire was calculated as one minus Shannon entropy normalized by log2 of the number of unique productive sequences. In TCRdb, the immuneACCESS table is reduced to in-frame sequences with V and J assigned. These tables do not hold every clone; where another copy was compared, an unresolved V gene accounts for under half, and the others remain unexplained. V and J calls and clone size are as listed in that table; D and trimming were resolved from the DNA. The sample yields more than 85,000 clones; roughly 96% were counted once. The ten largest make up 2.5% to 3.5% of the sample.

The sample comprised PBMCs. The clonotype was recovered from a human donor with pancreatic ductal adenocarcinoma.

The CDR3 is CASSFQYEQYF. The DNA reads as follows: TGTGCCAGCAGCTTCCAGTACGAGCAGTACTTC. The V gene is TRBV13 and the J gene is TRBJ2-7; the D segment cannot be called with confidence. Counted from cysteine to phenylalanine, this CDR3 has 11 amino acids. Of the read, only the CDR3 DNA is kept; its 33 bases are in frame from base 1. Trimming removed 3 bases from V and 4 bases from J, leaving 4 bases between the germline ends. Looking up the germline V gene (reference sequence) yields CDR1 PRHDT and CDR2 FYEKMQ.